One T cell receptor beta chain is described in this entry. Its cognate antigen is unknown. The sample comes from a study of shared clonotypes between healthy human individuals. In the study overall: Those who served as donors were a couple of women and three men between the ages of 18 and 49. General study points: Blood was the sole source, and tissue repertoires probably differ.

The CDR3 contains 12 residues. J was trimmed by 6 bases and V by 5 bases; bases with no gene match: 2. Per the germline V gene, CDR1 is GTSNPN and CDR2 is SVGIG (reference sequence). Method: immunoSEQ multiplex PCR; TCRdb's copy keeps in-frame clones and lacks some. This sample yields millions of clones, of which around 90% are seen a single time; over 0.12% belongs to the top ten. The receptor comes from a man aged 18 to 29 in good health. The source material was naive CD4+ T cells sorted from blood. Subset described: CD45RA+ positively selected. This rearrangement joins TRBV30 to TRBJ1-2; TRBD1 agrees at 11 bases. In nucleotides, the CDR3 is TGTGCCTGGGGACAGGGGGCGGATGGCTACACCTTC. Amino acid sequence: CAWGQGADGYTF.